This T cell receptor beta chain appears in the sequencing data of a study of blood T cell repertoires in COVID-19. TCRdb's table, derived via immunoSEQ multiplex PCR, lists solely in-frame clones and lacks some. The profile shows 65,000 to 80,000 clones, about 80% of them singletons. The CDR3 has 14 residues. Germline loops: CDR1 MNHEY, CDR2 SVGEGT. V was cut by 5 bases and J by 2 bases, with 10 bases left in between. The TCR comes from a man between 50 and 59 years old with acute or convalescent COVID-19. Source material: peripheral blood. The chain has TRBV6-2 or TRBV6-3 and TRBJ1-3; TRBD1 is a possible D gene (6 bases). The chain's CDR3 is CASSRTVTGNTIYF. CDR3 in DNA: TGTGCCAGCAGTCGGACAGTGACTGGAAACACCATATATTTT.